This note documents a single T cell receptor beta chain sequence. CDR1 is SNHLY and CDR2 is FYNNEI in the germline V gene. Trimming stripped 3 bases from V and 3 bases from J, with 20 bases between. CDR3 size: 17 residues. These data belong to a study of cytomegalovirus exposure and HLA in healthy donors. Primers for the PCR totalled 60 Vbeta and 13 Jbeta. The method was immunoSEQ multiplex PCR; TCRdb's version includes in-frame clones alone and lacks a portion of them. The repertoire holds roughly 140,000 clones, with about 80% as singletons. The chain links TRBV2 to TRBJ1-1, with a possible D match to TRBD1 (6 bases). Sequencing was performed on PBMCs. This receptor was obtained from a man in his thirties or forties in good health and CMV-seropositive. The CDR3 protein is CASSDPEGGARDTEAFF. In DNA, the CDR3 is TGTGCCAGCAGTGACCCAGAGGGGGGGGCGCGTGACACTGAAGCTTTCTTT.